This T cell receptor beta chain came from a study of blood T cells in healthy people across ages. This CDR3 has 19 residues. A sample-barcoded 5' primer and a J-beta primer mix were used in a second PCR of roughly 7 to 12 cycles. Each cDNA molecule, via a template-switch adaptor with 12 random nucleotides, was tagged. TCRdb used MiXCR to reprocess the 5' RACE reads, holding one entry per CDR3 protein. Of approximately 690,000 distinct CDR3 sequences in the sample, under 65% were seen once. In the case of this clonotype: Its target is unknown.

General study findings and limits: Age showed a roughly linear inverse relationship with TCR beta diversity per million T cells.

The chain recombines TRBV21-1 with TRBJ2-5; TRBD1 is the table's D call and was not checked against the DNA. The DNA end lines up better with TRBJ2-7; the J call may be wrong. TRBV21-1 is noted as a pseudogene. This receptor was identified in a man aged 55 to 69 in good health. The sequenced sample was blood. The CDR3 nucleotides are TGTGCCAGCAGCAAAGTTCTGGGTATAACAGGGAGAGCGAACTGCGAGCAGTACTTC. Protein: CASSKVLGITGRANCEQYF.